Listed below are T cell receptor beta chains from one sample, sequenced in a study of blood T cell repertoires in COVID-19. Only in-frame clones appear in the TCRdb table, and some are missing; sequencing was by immunoSEQ multiplex PCR. The table has about 78,000 clones, 86% seen once. What was sequenced was peripheral blood. The receptors stem from a man between 45 and 60 years old with active or convalescent COVID-19. CDR3s leave out the opening cysteine and the closing phenylalanine or tryptophan.

V: TRBV2; J: TRBJ2-1; CDR3: ASSDSQYNEQF
V: TRBV5-1; J: TRBJ2-1; CDR3: ASSEGTHLYNEQF
V: TRBV7-2; J: TRBJ1-5; CDR3: ASSSNSNQPQH
V: TRBV29-1; J: TRBJ2-3; CDR3: SVEGAGTTDTQY
V: TRBV7-9; J: TRBJ2-1; CDR3: ASSLEVYNEQF
V: TRBV7-9; J: TRBJ1-1; CDR3: ASSLAGQAEAF
V: TRBV14; J: TRBJ2-7; CDR3: ASSQDARSYEQY
V: TRBV24-1; J: TRBJ2-1; CDR3: ATSDSGGRGLDEQF
V: TRBV11-3; J: TRBJ2-2; CDR3: ASTRGTGINTGELF
V: TRBV5-1; J: TRBJ2-5; CDR3: ASSFGASQETQY
V: TRBV27; J: TRBJ2-3; CDR3: ASSLSPPRLAGGDTQY
V: TRBV7-6; J: TRBJ2-2; CDR3: ASSPPVGELF
V: TRBV14; J: TRBJ2-1; CDR3: ASRPGVGTNEQF
V: TRBV7-2; J: TRBJ1-3; CDR3: ASSPPGEGNTIY
V: TRBV10-1; J: TRBJ2-2; CDR3: ASTPGQATGELF
V: TRBV19; J: TRBJ2-5; CDR3: ASSIISQETQY
V: TRBV5-4; J: TRBJ2-3; CDR3: ASSLVDRFSDTQY
V: TRBV19; J: TRBJ1-1; CDR3: ASSIQKGQGETF
V: TRBV6-5; J: TRBJ1-1; CDR3: ASTKNTEAF
V: TRBV13; J: TRBJ2-7; CDR3: ASSSAGYEQY
V: TRBV5-1; J: TRBJ2-1; CDR3: ASSFAGNNEQF
V: TRBV9; J: TRBJ2-3; CDR3: ASSAHLGLALTDTQY
V: TRBV14; J: TRBJ1-2; CDR3: ASSLGGSGVNYGYT
V: TRBV10-1; J: TRBJ1-4; CDR3: ASSEPSREKLF
V: TRBV19; J: TRBJ1-2; CDR3: ASSIAGGNRGYT
V: TRBV28; J: TRBJ2-1; CDR3: ASTSSTRSQF
V: TRBV7-2; J: TRBJ1-5; CDR3: ASSLNRGSQPQH
V: TRBV28; J: TRBJ2-5; CDR3: ASSLYSQETQY
V: TRBV3-1/TRBV3-2; J: TRBJ1-1; CDR3: ASSQDRGTEAF
V: TRBV5-4; J: TRBJ1-5; CDR3: ASSSGQAGQPQH
V: TRBV6-6; J: TRBJ1-2; CDR3: ASSPGQDGYT
V: TRBV15; J: TRBJ1-2; CDR3: ATSRDKDTVGYGYT
V: TRBV11-2; J: TRBJ2-2; CDR3: ASSENRGNTGELF
V: TRBV3-1/TRBV3-2; J: TRBJ2-1; CDR3: ASSRPGQVYNEQF
V: TRBV5-6; J: TRBJ2-3; CDR3: ASSFGQGADTQY
V: TRBV13; J: TRBJ2-1; CDR3: ASSTRRGASDNEQF
V: TRBV4-3; J: TRBJ2-3; CDR3: ASSQAAGGQGYTDTQY
V: TRBV9; J: TRBJ1-3; CDR3: ASSPGSGNTIY